This T cell receptor (beta chain) was captured in a study of OX40 agonist ivuxolimab in advanced cancers. General study points: In the 0.1 to 3.0 mg/kg range, CD4+ and CD8+ blood T cells had expanded clonally by week 6.

Note on this clone: Its antigen is unidentified.

The method was immunoSEQ multiplex PCR; TCRdb's version includes in-frame clones alone and lacks a portion of them. The sample lists around 150,000 clones, 90% to 95% occurring once. The trim removed 3 bases at V and 4 bases at J, leaving 3 bases unmatched. This CDR3 spans 15 amino acids. CDR1 is SGDLS, CDR2 YYNGEE, per germline. Sequencing used CD4+ or CD8+ T cells sorted from blood, obtained in a trial of the OX40 agonist ivuxolimab. V and J are TRBV9 and TRBJ2-1, with 11 bases lining up with TRBD2. This clonotype was sampled from an adult with an advanced solid tumor such as melanoma, head and neck, liver or kidney cancer. Here the CDR3 DNA reads TGTGCCAGCAGCGCGTCTAGCGGGAGGTACAATGAGCAGTTCTTC. Residues: CASSASSGRYNEQFF. The full variable domain, its missing parts supplied by reference TRBV9 and TRBJ2-1, is DSGVTQTPKHLITATGQRVTLRCSPRSGDLSVYWYQQSLDQGLQFLIQYYNGEERAKGNILERFSAQQFPDLHSELNLSSLELGDSALYFCASSASSGRYNEQFFGPGTRLTVL.